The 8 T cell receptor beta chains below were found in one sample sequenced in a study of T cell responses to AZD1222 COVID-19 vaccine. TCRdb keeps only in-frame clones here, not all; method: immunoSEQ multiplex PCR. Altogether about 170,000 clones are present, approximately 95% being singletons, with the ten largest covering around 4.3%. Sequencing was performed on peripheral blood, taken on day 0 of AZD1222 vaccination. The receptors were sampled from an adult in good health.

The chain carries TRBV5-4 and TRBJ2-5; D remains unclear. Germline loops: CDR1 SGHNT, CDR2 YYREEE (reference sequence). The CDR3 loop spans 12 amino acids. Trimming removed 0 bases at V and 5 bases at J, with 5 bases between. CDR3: CASSLARETQYF. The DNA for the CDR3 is TGTGCCAGCAGCTTGGCGCGGGAGACCCAGTACTTC.

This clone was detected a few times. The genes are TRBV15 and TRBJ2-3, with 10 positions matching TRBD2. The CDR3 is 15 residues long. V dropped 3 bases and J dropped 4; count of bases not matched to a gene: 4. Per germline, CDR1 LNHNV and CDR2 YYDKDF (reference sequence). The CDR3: CATSSSSGGADTQYF. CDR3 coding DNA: TGTGCCACCAGCAGTTCCAGCGGGGGGGCAGATACGCAGTATTTT.

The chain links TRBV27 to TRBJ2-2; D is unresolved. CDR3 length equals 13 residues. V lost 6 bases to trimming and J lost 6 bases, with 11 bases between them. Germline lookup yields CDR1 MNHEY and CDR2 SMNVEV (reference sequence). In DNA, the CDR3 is TGTGCCAGCAGAACCGTTCTCGCCGGGGAGCTGTTTTTT. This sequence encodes CASRTVLAGELFF.

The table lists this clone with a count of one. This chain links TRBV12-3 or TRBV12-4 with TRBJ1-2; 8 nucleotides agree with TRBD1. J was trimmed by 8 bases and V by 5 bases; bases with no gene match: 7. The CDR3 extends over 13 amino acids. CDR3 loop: CASSPRTGRGYTF. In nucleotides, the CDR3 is TGTGCCAGCAGTCCCCGGACAGGGCGAGGCTACACCTTC.

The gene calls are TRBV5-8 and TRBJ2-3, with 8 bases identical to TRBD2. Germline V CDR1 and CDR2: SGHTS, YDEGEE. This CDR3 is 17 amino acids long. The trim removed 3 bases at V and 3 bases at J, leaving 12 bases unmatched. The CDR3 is CASSSSTSGPGTDTQYF. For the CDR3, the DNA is TGTGCCAGCAGCTCCTCTACTAGCGGTCCGGGGACAGATACGCAGTATTTT.

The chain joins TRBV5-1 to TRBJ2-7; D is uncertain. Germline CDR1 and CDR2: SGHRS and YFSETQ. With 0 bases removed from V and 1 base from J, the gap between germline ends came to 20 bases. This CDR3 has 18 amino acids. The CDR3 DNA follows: TGCGCCAGCAGCTTGGCCGGCCAAGTGGTTTTATTTTCCTACGAGCAGTACTTC. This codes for CASSLAGQVVLFSYEQYF.

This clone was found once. For the CDR3, the DNA is TGCAGCGTTGGTTCTGTGTTTGGGGGATCTAACTATGGCTACACCTTC. Amino acid sequence: CSVGSVFGGSNYGYTF. J is TRBJ1-2 and V is TRBV29-1; perhaps TRBD1 as D (5 bases). The CDR3 spans 16 residues. Germline V gene lookup returns CDR1 SQVTM and CDR2 ANQGSEA. V lost 4 bases and J 0 bases, leaving 18 bases between the germline ends.

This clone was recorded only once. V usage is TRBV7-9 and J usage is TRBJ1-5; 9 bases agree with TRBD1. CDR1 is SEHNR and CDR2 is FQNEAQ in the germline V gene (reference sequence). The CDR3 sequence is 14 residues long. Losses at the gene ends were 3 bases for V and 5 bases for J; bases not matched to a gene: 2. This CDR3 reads CASSLTGGDQPQHF. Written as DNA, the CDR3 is TGTGCCAGCAGCTTGACAGGGGGTGATCAGCCCCAGCATTTT.